The 30 T cell receptor beta chains in this list originate from one sample, sequenced in a study of blood T cell repertoires in COVID-19. Measured with immunoSEQ multiplex PCR; TCRdb has only the in-frame clones, and not every one. The sample gives roughly 43,000 clones, approximately 83% of which show up once; around a sixth is in the top ten. Sequenced input: peripheral blood. These receptors were collected from a human donor in a cohort sampled during active COVID-19. The donor label of this sample is uncertain.

CDR3 loop: CASSLGGLSYEQYF. CDR3 DNA sequence: TGTGCCAGCAGCTTGGGAGGTCTCTCCTACGAGCAGTACTTC. This rearrangement joins TRBV7-8 to TRBJ2-7, with D possibly being TRBD2 (6 bases). Germline loops: CDR1 SGHVS, CDR2 FQNEAQ. Trimming stripped 3 bases from V and 0 bases from J, with 9 bases between. The CDR3 extends over 14 amino acids.

The V and J genes are TRBV7-2 and TRBJ1-5; D might be TRBD1 (6 bases). The germline CDR1 and CDR2 sequences are SGHTA and FQGNSA. The CDR3 runs to 15 residues. The V gene lost 5 bases and the J gene lost 4 bases, with 15 bases spanning the gap. The CDR3, as DNA: TGTGCCAGCAGCCCGGATGTGGGGGCTAATCAGCCCCAGCATTTT. Protein product: CASSPDVGANQPQHF. Using reference TRBV7-2 and TRBJ1-5 for the parts outside the CDR3, the full variable domain is GAGVSQSPSNKVTEKGKDVELRCDPISGHTALYWYRQSLGQGLEFLIYFQGNSAPDKSGLPSDRFSAERTGGSVSTLTIQRTQQEDSAVYLCASSPDVGANQPQHFGDGTRLSIL.

This clone was observed a single time. This chain joins TRBV2 and TRBJ1-2; 7 bases agree with TRBD1. The CDR3 is 14 residues long. Germline CDR1 is SNHLY and CDR2 is FYNNEI. V gave up 6 bases and J gave up 4 bases; unmatched junction bases: 8. The CDR3 loop reads CASRGDRAGYGYTF. DNA of the CDR3: TGTGCCAGCAGGGGAGACAGGGCTGGCTATGGCTACACCTTC. Looking up the rest from reference TRBV2 and TRBJ1-2 gives the full variable domain: EPEVTQTPSHQVTQMGQEVILRCVPISNHLYFYWYRQILGQKVEFLVSFYNNEISEKSEIFDDQFSVERPDGSNFTLKIRSTKLEDSAMYFCASRGDRAGYGYTFGSGTRLTVV.

The rearrangement links TRBV18 to TRBJ2-7; maybe TRBD1 (5 bases). Per germline, CDR1 KGHSH and CDR2 LQKENI. Trimming shortened V by 4 bases and J by 0 bases, and 10 bases separated the two germline ends. The CDR3 length is 14 residues. The chain's CDR3 is CASSLGATSYEQYF. The CDR3 region has the DNA TGTGCCAGCTCACTTGGGGCCACCTCCTACGAGCAGTACTTC.

The chain's CDR3 is CASSVGQSNTEAFF. The CDR3 DNA reads TGCGCCAGCAGCGTAGGACAGTCGAACACTGAAGCTTTCTTT. The chain uses TRBV5-1 and TRBJ1-1, with a possible D match to TRBD1 (6 bases). In germline, CDR1 is SGHRS, CDR2 YFSETQ. Trimming left V 4 bases short and J 1 base short, with 11 bases between. The CDR3 totals 14 residues.

The CDR3 DNA sequence: TGTGCCAGCAGTTTTTTGACAGGGGTTACCAAAAACATTCAGTACTTC. Protein: CASSFLTGVTKNIQYF. The chain is built from TRBV27 and TRBJ2-4; 8 bases are a match to TRBD1. Germline CDR1 reads MNHEY; CDR2 reads SMNVEV (reference sequence). The V gene end was trimmed by 3 bases and the J gene end by 2 bases; junction bases not matched to a gene: 6. There are 16 residues in the CDR3.

This clone was counted between two and nine times. The chain is built from TRBV5-4 and TRBJ2-1; TRBD2 matches at 9 bases. Germline V gene sequence: CDR1 SGHNT, CDR2 YYREEE (reference sequence). The CDR3 extends over 15 amino acids. V shed 2 bases, J shed 5 bases, and the junction held 5 bases outside the gene matches. The CDR3 nucleotides read TGTGCCAGCAGCTTTAGCGGGGGCCCTCACAATGAGCAGTTCTTC. Translating gives CASSFSGGPHNEQFF.

This clone has only a few counts. The V call is TRBV11-2, the J call TRBJ1-6, with TRBD1 identical over 7 bases. CDR1 is SGHAT, CDR2 FQNNGV, per germline. The CDR3 is made up of 15 amino acids. With 1 base clipped from V and 7 bases from J, the junction kept 4 bases outside the gene matches. Here the CDR3 DNA reads TGTGCCAGCAGCTTAGTCGGGACAGTCAATTCACCCCTCCACTTT. This gives the protein CASSLVGTVNSPLHF.

This chain links TRBV5-6 with TRBJ1-6; 10 bases are a match to TRBD1. After removal of 2 bases from V and 4 bases from J, the junction contained 3 bases not matched to a gene. The V gene's germline CDR1 is SGHDT and CDR2 YYEEEE. The CDR3 is 16 residues long. In DNA form, the CDR3 reads TGTGCCAGCAGCTTTGGACAGGGGGAGTATAATTCACCCCTCCACTTT. This codes for CASSFGQGEYNSPLHF.

The sample holds one count of this clone. V is TRBV19 and J is TRBJ2-2; D may be TRBD1 (6 bases). This CDR3 spans 13 amino acids. V gave up 11 bases and J gave up 1 base, with 11 bases separating them. Germline CDR1 LNHDA, CDR2 SQIVND (reference sequence). CDR3 sequence (DNA): TGTGCCTTTCAGGACAGGAACACCGGGGAGCTGTTTTTT. Amino acid sequence: CAFQDRNTGELFF.

The rearrangement links TRBV2 to TRBJ2-5, with 8 bases fitting TRBD1. The CDR3 length is 13 residues. The trim removed 6 bases at V and 4 bases at J, leaving 4 bases unmatched. Germline V CDR1 and CDR2: SNHLY, FYNNEI. The CDR3 DNA reads as TGTGCCAGCAGACAGGGGGGAAGAGAGACCCAGTACTTC. It specifies CASRQGGRETQYF.

The V call is TRBV7-6, the J call TRBJ2-1; 8 bases line up with TRBD2. In germline, CDR1 is SGHVS, CDR2 FNYEAQ. CDR3 length: 18 amino acids. V lost 1 base to trimming and J lost 1 base; unmatched junction nucleotides: 9. The DNA for the CDR3 is TGTGCCAGCAGCTTAGGAATCGGGGGGGCCCCGTCCTACAATGAGCAGTTCTTC. It is translated as CASSLGIGGAPSYNEQFF.

The V gene is TRBV3-1 (or the pseudogene TRBV3-2), the J gene TRBJ2-4; weak D call: TRBD2 (7 bases). Germline CDR1 reads LGHDT; CDR2 reads YNNKEL (reference sequence). The ends were cut back, 4 bases at V and 2 bases at J, with 18 bases in the middle. The CDR3 has 17 residues. CDR3 nucleotide sequence: TGTGCCAGCAGCCCTCGGGCGGGGGCAGGGTCCAAAAACATTCAGTACTTC. Protein: CASSPRAGAGSKNIQYF.

V gene TRBV14 combines with J gene TRBJ1-1, with 9 bases that match TRBD1. The V segment lost 4 bases and the J segment 4 bases; nucleotides outside the gene matches: 4. This CDR3 has 14 amino acids. From germline, CDR1 is SGHDN and CDR2 FVKESK. The CDR3 region has the DNA TGTGCCAGCAGCCCACCGGACAGGGGCACTGAAGCTTTCTTT. This gives the protein CASSPPDRGTEAFF.

This sequence joins TRBV5-1 and TRBJ2-2; D remains unclear. Per the germline V gene, CDR1 is SGHRS and CDR2 is YFSETQ. CDR3 length: 14 amino acids. The germline V and J ends were trimmed by 0 bases and 1 base, with 4 bases remaining between them. The CDR3, as DNA: TGCGCCAGCAGCTTGGGACAGAACACCGGGGAGCTGTTTTTT. Protein sequence: CASSLGQNTGELFF.

The V call is TRBV4-2, the J call TRBJ2-6, with D maybe TRBD2 (7 bases). Germline-derived CDR1 and CDR2 are LGHNA and YNFKEQ. Between the trimmed V and J ends, which lost 1 base and 3 bases, there was a span of 10 bases. The CDR3 runs 16 residues. The CDR3 sequence: CASSQVGGLGANVLTF. CDR3 DNA sequence: TGTGCCAGCAGCCAAGTCGGGGGGCTTGGGGCCAACGTCCTGACTTTC.

The chain couples TRBV5-8 to TRBJ2-7; 8 positions agree with TRBD1. CDR1 and CDR2 (germline): SGHTS, YDEGEE. J gave up 0 bases and V 4 bases, and 6 bases lay outside the gene matches. This CDR3 contains 15 residues. The CDR3 nucleotides read TGTGCCAGCAGCATAGGAGGGACAGGCTCCTACGAGCAGTACTTC. Its translation: CASSIGGTGSYEQYF. Using reference TRBV5-8 and TRBJ2-7 for the parts outside the CDR3, the full variable domain is EAGVTQSPTHLIKTRGQQATLRCSPISGHTSVYWYQQALGLGLQFLLWYDEGEERNRGNFPPRFSGRQFPNYSSELNVNALELEDSALYLCASSIGGTGSYEQYFGPGTRLTVT.

The rearrangement joins TRBV18 to TRBJ2-5; 7 nucleotides agree with TRBD1. The CDR3 has 14 residues. CDR1 is KGHSH, CDR2 LQKENI, per germline. The junction had 8 bases not matched to a gene; V was cut back by 6 bases and J by 4 bases. As DNA, the CDR3 is TGTGCCAGCTCGCCCTCGACAGGGCCAGAGACCCAGTACTTC. It is translated as CASSPSTGPETQYF.

J is TRBJ2-1 and V is TRBV18, with 7 bases fitting TRBD1. This CDR3 comprises 13 residues. Germline trimming cut 4 bases from V and 7 bases from J; bases unmatched to any gene: 4. The germline CDR1 and CDR2 sequences are KGHSH and LQKENI. The CDR3 loop is CASSRPTGNEQFF. The CDR3 DNA reads TGTGCCAGCTCACGGCCGACAGGGAATGAGCAGTTCTTC.

This clone was detected a few times. The chain uses TRBV7-3 and TRBJ1-6, with D possibly TRBD1 on 5 matching bases. V was pared by 5 bases and J by 3 bases, with 8 bases between. CDR3 length: 14 amino acids. Germline V gene data show CDR1 as SGHTA and CDR2 as FQGTGA. CDR3 in amino acids: CASSETVYNSPLHF. In DNA form, the CDR3 reads TGTGCCAGCAGCGAGACAGTCTATAATTCACCCCTCCACTTT.

The chain is built from TRBV6-5 and TRBJ1-1; no firm D call. Germline-derived CDR1 and CDR2 are MNHEY and SVGAGI. This CDR3 has 15 amino acids. The ends were cut back, 5 bases at V and 5 bases at J, with 18 bases in the middle. This CDR3 is CASSPLLVVKTEAFF. CDR3 DNA: TGTGCCAGCAGTCCGCTCTTAGTCGTTAAGACTGAAGCTTTCTTT.

The chain carries TRBV3-1 (or the pseudogene TRBV3-2) and TRBJ2-5; 9 bases align to TRBD2. The CDR3 contains 15 residues. CDR1 LGHDT and CDR2 YNNKEL come from the germline V gene (reference sequence). V gave up 1 base and J gave up 5 bases; unmatched junction bases: 5. The CDR3: CASSQGGTSRETQYF. CDR3 sequence (DNA): TGTGCCAGCAGCCAAGGTGGGACTAGCCGTGAGACCCAGTACTTC.

A few counts support this clone. The chain carries TRBV27 and TRBJ2-7, with 7 bases fitting TRBD1. Per germline, CDR1 MNHEY and CDR2 SMNVEV (reference sequence). J lost 2 bases, V lost 5 bases, and 12 bases had no gene match. The CDR3 is 16 amino acids. The CDR3 loop reads CASSTTDRALAYEQYF. For the CDR3, the DNA is TGTGCCAGCAGTACTACCGACAGGGCCCTTGCCTACGAGCAGTACTTC.

This clone was seen just once. CDR3 residues: CASSFTGEVTEAFF. DNA for the CDR3: TGTGCCAGCAGTTTTACAGGGGAGGTCACTGAAGCTTTCTTT. The chain employs TRBV28 and TRBJ1-1, with 7 positions matching TRBD1. Losses at the gene ends were 3 bases for V and 4 bases for J; bases not matched to a gene: 5. The CDR3 is 14 amino acids. Germline V gene lookup returns CDR1 MDHEN and CDR2 SYDVKM.

The V call is TRBV5-1, the J call TRBJ1-1; 7 bases line up with TRBD1. Per germline, CDR1 SGHRS and CDR2 YFSETQ. Losses at the gene ends were 7 bases for V and 0 bases for J; bases not matched to a gene: 12. The CDR3 runs 16 residues. CDR3 loop: CASAYKTGTMNTEAFF. The CDR3 bases are TGCGCCAGCGCATACAAGACAGGGACCATGAACACTGAAGCTTTCTTT.

The chain uses TRBV9 and TRBJ2-3; the match to TRBD2 covers 8 bases. The V and J ends lost 1 base and 6 bases, in that order; junction bases with no gene match: 13. Looked up from germline, CDR1 is SGDLS and CDR2 is YYNGEE. CDR3 size: 17 residues. The CDR3 nucleotides read TGTGCCAGCAGCGTACGTGCGTCGGGGGGGCCAATGGATACGCAGTATTTT. Translated, it gives CASSVRASGGPMDTQYF.

This chain connects TRBV7-8 to TRBJ2-7; D might be TRBD1 (5 bases). Trimming pared 3 bases from V and 3 bases from J, leaving 6 bases between. The germline gives CDR1 SGHVS, CDR2 FQNEAQ. The CDR3 is 12 residues long. The CDR3 reads CASSFRGYEQYF. The CDR3 DNA sequence: TGTGCCAGCAGCTTTAGGGGCTACGAGCAGTACTTC.

This chain joins TRBV24-1 and TRBJ2-1; weak D call: TRBD1 (5 bases). V was cut by 5 bases and J by 8 bases, with 9 bases left in between. Germline CDR1 is KGHDR and CDR2 is SFDVKD. The CDR3 is made up of 12 amino acids. The CDR3 spells CATSGTFHEQFF. CDR3 coding DNA: TGTGCCACCAGTGGGACATTCCATGAGCAGTTCTTC.

CDR3 sequence (DNA): TGTGCCAGCAGTCCTTTGACTTTTCCCTCCCGATACAATGAGCAGTTCTTC. It yields the protein CASSPLTFPSRYNEQFF. The chain is built from TRBV6-6 and TRBJ2-1; D not certain. CDR1 is MNHNY, CDR2 SVGAGI, per germline (reference sequence). This CDR3 is built from 17 residues. With 5 bases removed from V and 4 bases from J, the gap between germline ends came to 21 bases.

The chain is built from TRBV5-1 and TRBJ2-2; D is perhaps TRBD2 (5 bases). Trimming pared 4 bases from V and 9 bases from J, leaving 16 bases between. This CDR3 has 14 amino acids. Looked up from germline, CDR1 is SGHRS and CDR2 is YFSETQ. The CDR3 nucleotides are TGCGCCAGCAGCCTGAGGGCCTCAAGTAGGGAGCTGTTTTTT. This encodes CASSLRASSRELFF.